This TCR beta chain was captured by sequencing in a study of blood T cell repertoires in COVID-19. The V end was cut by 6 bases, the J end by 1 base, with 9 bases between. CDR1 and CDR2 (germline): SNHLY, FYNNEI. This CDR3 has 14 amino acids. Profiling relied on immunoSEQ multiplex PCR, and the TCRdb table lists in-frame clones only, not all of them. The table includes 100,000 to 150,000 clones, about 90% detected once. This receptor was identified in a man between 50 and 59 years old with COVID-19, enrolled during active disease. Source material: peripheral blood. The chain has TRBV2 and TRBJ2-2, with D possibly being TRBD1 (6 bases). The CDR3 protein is CASRPQGNTGELFF. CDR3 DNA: TGTGCCAGCAGACCACAGGGGAACACCGGGGAGCTGTTTTTT.